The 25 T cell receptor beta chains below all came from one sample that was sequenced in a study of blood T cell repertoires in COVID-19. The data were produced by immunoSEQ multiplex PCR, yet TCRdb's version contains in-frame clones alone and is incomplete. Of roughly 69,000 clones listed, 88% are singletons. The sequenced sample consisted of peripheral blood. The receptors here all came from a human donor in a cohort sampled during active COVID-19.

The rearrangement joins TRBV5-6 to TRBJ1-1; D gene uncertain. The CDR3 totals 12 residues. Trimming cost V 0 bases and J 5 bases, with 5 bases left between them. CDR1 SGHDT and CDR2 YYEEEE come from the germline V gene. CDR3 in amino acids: CASSLGQTEAFF. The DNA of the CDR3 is TGTGCCAGCAGCTTGGGACAAACTGAAGCTTTCTTT.

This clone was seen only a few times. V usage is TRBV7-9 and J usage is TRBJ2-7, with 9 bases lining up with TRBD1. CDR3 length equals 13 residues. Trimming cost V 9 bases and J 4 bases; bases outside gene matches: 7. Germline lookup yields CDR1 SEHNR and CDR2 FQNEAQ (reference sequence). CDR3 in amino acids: CASEPGQGYEQYF. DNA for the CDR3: TGTGCCAGTGAGCCGGGACAGGGTTACGAGCAGTACTTC. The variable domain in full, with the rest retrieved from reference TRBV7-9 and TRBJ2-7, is DTGVSQNPRHKITKRGQNVTFRCDPISEHNRLYWYRQTLGQGPEFLTYFQNEAQLEKSRLLSDRFSAERPKGSFSTLEIQRTEQGDSAMYLCASEPGQGYEQYFGPGTRLTVT.

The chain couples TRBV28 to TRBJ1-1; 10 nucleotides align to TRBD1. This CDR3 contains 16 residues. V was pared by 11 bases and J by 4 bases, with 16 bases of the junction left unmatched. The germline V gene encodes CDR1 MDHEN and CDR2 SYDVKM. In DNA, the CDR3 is TGTGCCGGCGTAGGGACAGGGGCGACGGGGCGCACTGAAGCTTTCTTT. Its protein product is CAGVGTGATGRTEAFF.

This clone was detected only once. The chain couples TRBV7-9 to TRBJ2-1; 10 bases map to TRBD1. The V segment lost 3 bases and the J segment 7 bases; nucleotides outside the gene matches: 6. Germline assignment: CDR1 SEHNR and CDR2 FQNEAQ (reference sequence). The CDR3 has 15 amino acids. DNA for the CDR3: TGTGCCAGCAGCTTTGAGACAGGGGGCTGGAATGAGCAGTTCTTC. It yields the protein CASSFETGGWNEQFF. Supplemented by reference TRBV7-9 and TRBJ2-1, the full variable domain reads DTGVSQNPRHKITKRGQNVTFRCDPISEHNRLYWYRQTLGQGPEFLTYFQNEAQLEKSRLLSDRFSAERPKGSFSTLEIQRTEQGDSAMYLCASSFETGGWNEQFFGPGTRLTVL.

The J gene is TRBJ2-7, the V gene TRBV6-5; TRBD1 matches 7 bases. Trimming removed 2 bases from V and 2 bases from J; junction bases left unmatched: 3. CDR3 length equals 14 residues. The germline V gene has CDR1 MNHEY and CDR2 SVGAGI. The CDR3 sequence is CASSYGQGAYEQYF. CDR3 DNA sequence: TGTGCCAGCAGTTACGGGCAGGGGGCCTACGAGCAGTACTTC.

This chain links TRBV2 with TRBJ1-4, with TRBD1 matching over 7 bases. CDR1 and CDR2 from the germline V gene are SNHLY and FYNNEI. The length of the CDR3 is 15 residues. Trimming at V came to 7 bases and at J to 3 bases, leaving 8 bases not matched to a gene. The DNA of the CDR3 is TGTGCCAGCACCAAAGGTGGGACAGCTAATGAAAAACTGTTTTTT. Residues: CASTKGGTANEKLFF.

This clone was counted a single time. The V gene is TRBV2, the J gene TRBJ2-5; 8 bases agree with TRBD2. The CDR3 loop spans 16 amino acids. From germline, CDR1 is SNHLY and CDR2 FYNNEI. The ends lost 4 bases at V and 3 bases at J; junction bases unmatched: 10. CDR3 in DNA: TGTGCCAGCAGTGGATTTATGGCGGGGGGTAAAGAGACCCAGTACTTC. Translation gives CASSGFMAGGKETQYF.

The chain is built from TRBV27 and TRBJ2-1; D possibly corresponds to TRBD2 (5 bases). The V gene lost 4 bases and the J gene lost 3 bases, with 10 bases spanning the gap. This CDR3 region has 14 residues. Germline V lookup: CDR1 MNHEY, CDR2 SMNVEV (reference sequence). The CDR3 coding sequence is TGTGCCAGCAGTTCCACTAGGGTCTACAATGAGCAGTTCTTC. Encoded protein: CASSSTRVYNEQFF.

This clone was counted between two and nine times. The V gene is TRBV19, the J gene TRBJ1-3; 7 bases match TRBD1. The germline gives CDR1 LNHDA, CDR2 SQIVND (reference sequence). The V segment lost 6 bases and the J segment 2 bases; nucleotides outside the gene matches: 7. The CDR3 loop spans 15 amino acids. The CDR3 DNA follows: TGTGCCAGTAGGATTCGAGGGGGCGCTGGAAACACCATATATTTT. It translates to CASRIRGGAGNTIYF.

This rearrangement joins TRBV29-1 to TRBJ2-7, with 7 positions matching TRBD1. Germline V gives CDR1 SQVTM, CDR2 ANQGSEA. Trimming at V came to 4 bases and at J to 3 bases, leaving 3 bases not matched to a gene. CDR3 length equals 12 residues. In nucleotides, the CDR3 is TGCAGCGTTGTTGGGGACAGCTACGAGCAGTACTTC. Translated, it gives CSVVGDSYEQYF.

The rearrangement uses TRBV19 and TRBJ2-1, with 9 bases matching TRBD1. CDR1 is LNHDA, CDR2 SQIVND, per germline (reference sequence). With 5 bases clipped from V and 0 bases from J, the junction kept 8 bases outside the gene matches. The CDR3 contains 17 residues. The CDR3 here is CASSWGQGYTSYNEQFF. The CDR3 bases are TGTGCCAGTAGTTGGGGACAGGGCTATACCTCCTACAATGAGCAGTTCTTC.

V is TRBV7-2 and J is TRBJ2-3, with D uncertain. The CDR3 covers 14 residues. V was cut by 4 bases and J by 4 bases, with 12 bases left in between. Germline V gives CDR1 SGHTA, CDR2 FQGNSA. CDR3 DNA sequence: TGTGCCAGCAGCTCGAGACTGGCGGCAGATACGCAGTATTTT. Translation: CASSSRLAADTQYF.

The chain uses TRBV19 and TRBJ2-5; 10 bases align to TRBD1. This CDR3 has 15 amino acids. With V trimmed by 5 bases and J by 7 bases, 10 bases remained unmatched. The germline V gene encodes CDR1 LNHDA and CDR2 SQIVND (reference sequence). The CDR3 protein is CASSQSGTGAGTQYF. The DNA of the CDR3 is TGTGCCAGTAGTCAATCGGGGACAGGGGCTGGGACCCAGTACTTC.

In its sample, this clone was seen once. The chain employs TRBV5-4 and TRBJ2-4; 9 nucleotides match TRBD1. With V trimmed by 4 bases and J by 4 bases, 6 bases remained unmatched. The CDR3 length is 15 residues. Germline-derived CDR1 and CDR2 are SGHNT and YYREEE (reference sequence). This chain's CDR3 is CASSRSGQGKNIQYF. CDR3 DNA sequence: TGTGCCAGCAGCCGATCGGGACAGGGAAAAAACATTCAGTACTTC.

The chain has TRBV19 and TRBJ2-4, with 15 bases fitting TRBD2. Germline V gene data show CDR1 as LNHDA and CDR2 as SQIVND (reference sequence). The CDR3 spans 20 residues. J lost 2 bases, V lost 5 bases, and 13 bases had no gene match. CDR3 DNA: TGTGCCAGTAGTTCTCCGGGCGGGACTAGCGGGGGGTTGACCAAAAACATTCAGTACTTC. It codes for CASSSPGGTSGGLTKNIQYF.

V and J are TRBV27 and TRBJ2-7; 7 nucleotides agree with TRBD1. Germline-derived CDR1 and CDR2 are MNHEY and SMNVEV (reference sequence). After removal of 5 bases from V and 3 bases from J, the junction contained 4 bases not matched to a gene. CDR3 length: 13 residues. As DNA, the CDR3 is TGTGCCAGCAGTCCGACAGGGAACTACGAGCAGTACTTC. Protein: CASSPTGNYEQYF.

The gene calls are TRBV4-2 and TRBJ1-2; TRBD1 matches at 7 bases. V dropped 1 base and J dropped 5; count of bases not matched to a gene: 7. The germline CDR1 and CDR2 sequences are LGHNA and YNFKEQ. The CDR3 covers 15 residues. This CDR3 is CASSQGQGRLYGYTF. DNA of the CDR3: TGTGCCAGCAGCCAAGGACAGGGCCGGCTTTATGGCTACACCTTC.

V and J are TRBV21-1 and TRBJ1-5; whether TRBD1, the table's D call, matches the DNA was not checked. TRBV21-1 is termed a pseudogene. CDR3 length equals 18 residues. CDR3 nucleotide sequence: TGTGCCAGCAGCAAAGAGGGGACAGGCCCTAATAGCAATCAGCCCCAGCATTTT. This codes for CASSKEGTGPNSNQPQHF.

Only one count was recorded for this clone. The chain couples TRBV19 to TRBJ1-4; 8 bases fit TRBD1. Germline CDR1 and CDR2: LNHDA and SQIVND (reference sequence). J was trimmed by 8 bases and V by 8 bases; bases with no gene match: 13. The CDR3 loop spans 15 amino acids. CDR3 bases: TGTGCCAGTTCCTCGGACAGGGTCGGCGGGGAAAAACTGTTTTTT. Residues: CASSSDRVGGEKLFF.

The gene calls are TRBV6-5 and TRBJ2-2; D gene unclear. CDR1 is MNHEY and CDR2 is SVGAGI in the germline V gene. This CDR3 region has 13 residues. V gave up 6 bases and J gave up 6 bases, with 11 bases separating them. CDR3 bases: TGTGCCAGCAGCTCCCATGGGCCCGGGGAGCTGTTTTTT. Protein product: CASSSHGPGELFF.

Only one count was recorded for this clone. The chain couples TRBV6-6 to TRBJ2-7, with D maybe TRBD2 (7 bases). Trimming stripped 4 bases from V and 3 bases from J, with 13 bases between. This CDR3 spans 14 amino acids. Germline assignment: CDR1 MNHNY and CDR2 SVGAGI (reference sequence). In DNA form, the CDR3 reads TGTGCCAGCAGTTCCCAAGGGGGGGACTACGAGCAGTACTTC. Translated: CASSSQGGDYEQYF.

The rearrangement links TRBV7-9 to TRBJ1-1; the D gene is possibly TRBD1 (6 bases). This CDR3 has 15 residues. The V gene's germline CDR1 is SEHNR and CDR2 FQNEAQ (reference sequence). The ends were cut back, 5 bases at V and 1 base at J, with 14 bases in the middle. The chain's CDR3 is CASSPRQEKNTEAFF. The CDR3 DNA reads TGTGCCAGCAGCCCGCGACAGGAGAAGAACACTGAAGCTTTCTTT.

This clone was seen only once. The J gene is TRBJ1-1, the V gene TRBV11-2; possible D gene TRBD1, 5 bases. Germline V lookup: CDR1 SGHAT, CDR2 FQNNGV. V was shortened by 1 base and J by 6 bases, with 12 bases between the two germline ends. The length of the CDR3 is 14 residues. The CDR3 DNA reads TGTGCCAGCAGCTTAGTCGCGGGGACGGCTGAAGCTTTCTTT. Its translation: CASSLVAGTAEAFF.

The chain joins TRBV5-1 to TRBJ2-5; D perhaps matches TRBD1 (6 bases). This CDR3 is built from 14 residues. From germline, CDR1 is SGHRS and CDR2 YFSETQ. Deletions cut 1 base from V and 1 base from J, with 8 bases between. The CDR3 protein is CASSLPDSQETQYF. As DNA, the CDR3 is TGCGCCAGCAGCTTGCCGGACAGCCAAGAGACCCAGTACTTC.

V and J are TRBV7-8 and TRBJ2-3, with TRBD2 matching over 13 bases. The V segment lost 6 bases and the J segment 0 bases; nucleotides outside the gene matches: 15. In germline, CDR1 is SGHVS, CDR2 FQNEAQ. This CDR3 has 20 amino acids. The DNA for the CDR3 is TGTGCCAGCAGACGAAGAGCTGCGAGACTAGCGGGGGGCAGCACAGATACGCAGTATTTT. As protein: CASRRRAARLAGGSTDTQYF.